This T cell receptor (beta chain) emerged from a study of blood T cell repertoires in COVID-19. At the level of the study: From the United States, Italy and Spain came samples of acute and convalescent COVID-19. T cells, B-cell-depleted T cells, or PBMCs supplied cDNA or gDNA.

The germline gives CDR1 SGDLS, CDR2 YYNGEE. The CDR3 runs 17 residues. After removal of 3 bases from V and 0 bases from J, the junction contained 7 bases not matched to a gene. The method was immunoSEQ multiplex PCR; TCRdb's version includes in-frame clones alone and lacks a portion of them. The sample includes under 85,000 clones, 86% of them seen just once. Material for sequencing was peripheral blood. The chain couples TRBV9 to TRBJ2-1, with 9 bases aligning to TRBD2. The clonotype originates from a human donor in a cohort sampled during active COVID-19. CDR3 residues: CASSGSGGANSYNEQFF. CDR3 bases: TGTGCCAGCAGCGGTAGCGGGGGCGCAAACTCCTACAATGAGCAGTTCTTC.